Below are 3 T cell receptor beta chains sequenced from a single sample in a study of blood T cell repertoires in COVID-19. TCRdb's table, derived via immunoSEQ multiplex PCR, lists solely in-frame clones and lacks some. This sample carries approximately 320,000 clones, 90% of them seen once, and the ten largest clones take 2% to 3%. Specimen: PBMCs or T cells enriched from blood (not recorded which). The receptors were sampled from a man aged 55 to 70 who had recovered from COVID-19.

The CDR3 DNA is TGTGCCAGCAGTGACGTACCGGGACAGAAGCACTACGAGCAGTACTTC. Encoded protein: CASSDVPGQKHYEQYF. The rearrangement joins TRBV6-1 to TRBJ2-7; 7 bases align to TRBD1. This CDR3 has 16 residues. Unmatched junction bases numbered 11, after V lost 3 bases and J lost 3 bases. Per germline, CDR1 MNHNS and CDR2 SASEGT.

The V gene is TRBV9, the J gene TRBJ1-1; D gene unclear. The CDR3 runs 16 residues. Trimming pared 1 base from V and 0 bases from J, leaving 13 bases between. CDR1 and CDR2 (germline): SGDLS, YYNGEE. The CDR3 here is CASSVTDTAMNTEAFF. The DNA for the CDR3 is TGTGCCAGCAGCGTAACGGATACAGCCATGAACACTGAAGCTTTCTTT. The variable domain in full, completed from reference TRBV9 and TRBJ1-1, reads DSGVTQTPKHLITATGQRVTLRCSPRSGDLSVYWYQQSLDQGLQFLIQYYNGEERAKGNILERFSAQQFPDLHSELNLSSLELGDSALYFCASSVTDTAMNTEAFFGQGTRLTVV.

The rearrangement links TRBV19 to TRBJ2-1; perhaps TRBD2 as D (6 bases). Germline CDR1 LNHDA, CDR2 SQIVND (reference sequence). V lost 7 bases, J lost 3 bases, and 16 bases lay in between. The length of the CDR3 is 15 residues. In nucleotides, the CDR3 is TGTGCCAGTAATTCCTTCTTGGGGGGCTACAATGAGCAGTTCTTC. It yields the protein CASNSFLGGYNEQFF.